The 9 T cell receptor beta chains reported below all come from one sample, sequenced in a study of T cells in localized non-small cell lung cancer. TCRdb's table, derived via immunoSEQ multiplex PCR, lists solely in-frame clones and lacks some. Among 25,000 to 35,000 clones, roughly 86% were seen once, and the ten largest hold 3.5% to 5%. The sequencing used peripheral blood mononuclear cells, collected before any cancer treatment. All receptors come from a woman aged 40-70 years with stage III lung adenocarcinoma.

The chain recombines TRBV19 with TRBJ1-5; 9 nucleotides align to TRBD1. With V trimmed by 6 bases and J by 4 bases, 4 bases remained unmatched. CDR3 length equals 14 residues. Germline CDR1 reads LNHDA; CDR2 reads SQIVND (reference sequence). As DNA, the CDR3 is TGTGCCAGTAGGCCCGGGACAGGGAATCAGCCCCAGCATTTT. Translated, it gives CASRPGTGNQPQHF.

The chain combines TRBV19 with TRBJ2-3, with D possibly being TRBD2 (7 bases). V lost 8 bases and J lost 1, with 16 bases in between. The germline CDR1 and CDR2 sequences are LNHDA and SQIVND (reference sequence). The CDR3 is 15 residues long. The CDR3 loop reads CASGTGGRGTDTQYF. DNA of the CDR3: TGTGCCAGTGGGACGGGGGGCCGGGGCACAGATACGCAGTATTTT.

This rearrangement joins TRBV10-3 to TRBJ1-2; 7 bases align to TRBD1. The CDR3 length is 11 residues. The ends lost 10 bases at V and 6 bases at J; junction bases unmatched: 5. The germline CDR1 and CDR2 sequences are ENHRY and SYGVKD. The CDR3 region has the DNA TGTGCCAACCGACAGGGTGATGGCTACACCTTC. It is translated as CANRQGDGYTF.

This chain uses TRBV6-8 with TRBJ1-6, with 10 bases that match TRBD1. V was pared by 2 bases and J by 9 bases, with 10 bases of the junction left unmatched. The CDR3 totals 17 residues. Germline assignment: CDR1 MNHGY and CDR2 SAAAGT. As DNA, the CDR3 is TGTGCCAGCAGTTACCCTTCGGACAGGGGGTCAATTTCACCCCTCCACTTT. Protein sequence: CASSYPSDRGSISPLHF.

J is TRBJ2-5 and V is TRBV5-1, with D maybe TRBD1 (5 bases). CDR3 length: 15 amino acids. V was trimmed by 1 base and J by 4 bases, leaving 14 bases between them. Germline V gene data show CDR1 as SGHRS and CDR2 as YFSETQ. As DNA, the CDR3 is TGCGCCAGCAGCTTGCAATCGGCAGACAGAGAGACCCAGTACTTC. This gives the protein CASSLQSADRETQYF.

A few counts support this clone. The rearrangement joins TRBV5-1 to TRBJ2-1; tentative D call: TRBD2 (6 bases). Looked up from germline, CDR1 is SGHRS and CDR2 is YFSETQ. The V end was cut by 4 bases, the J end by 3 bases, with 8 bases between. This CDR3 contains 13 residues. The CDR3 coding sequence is TGCGCCAGCAGCATCGGGAGCTACAATGAGCAGTTCTTC. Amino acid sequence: CASSIGSYNEQFF.

Here the CDR3 DNA reads TGTGCCATCAGTGAGAAGGCTAGCTTCGAGCAGTACTTC. Translating it yields CAISEKASFEQYF. This sequence joins TRBV10-3 and TRBJ2-7; the D gene is possibly TRBD2 (5 bases). V lost 2 bases and J 6 bases, leaving 11 bases between the germline ends. Looked up from germline, CDR1 is ENHRY and CDR2 is SYGVKD. The CDR3 is 13 residues long.

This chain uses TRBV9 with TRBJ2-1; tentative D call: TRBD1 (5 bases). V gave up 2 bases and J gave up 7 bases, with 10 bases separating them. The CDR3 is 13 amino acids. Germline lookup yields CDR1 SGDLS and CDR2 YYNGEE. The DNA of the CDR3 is TGTGCCAGCAGCGTGGGGCTACCGAATGAGCAGTTCTTC. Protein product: CASSVGLPNEQFF.

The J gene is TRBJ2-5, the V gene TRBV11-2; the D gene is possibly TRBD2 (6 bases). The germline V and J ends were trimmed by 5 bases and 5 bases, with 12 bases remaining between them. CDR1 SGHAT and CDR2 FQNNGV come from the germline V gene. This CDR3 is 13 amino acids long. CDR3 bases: TGTGCCAGCAGCCGGGACTCAGCGGAGACCCAGTACTTC. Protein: CASSRDSAETQYF.